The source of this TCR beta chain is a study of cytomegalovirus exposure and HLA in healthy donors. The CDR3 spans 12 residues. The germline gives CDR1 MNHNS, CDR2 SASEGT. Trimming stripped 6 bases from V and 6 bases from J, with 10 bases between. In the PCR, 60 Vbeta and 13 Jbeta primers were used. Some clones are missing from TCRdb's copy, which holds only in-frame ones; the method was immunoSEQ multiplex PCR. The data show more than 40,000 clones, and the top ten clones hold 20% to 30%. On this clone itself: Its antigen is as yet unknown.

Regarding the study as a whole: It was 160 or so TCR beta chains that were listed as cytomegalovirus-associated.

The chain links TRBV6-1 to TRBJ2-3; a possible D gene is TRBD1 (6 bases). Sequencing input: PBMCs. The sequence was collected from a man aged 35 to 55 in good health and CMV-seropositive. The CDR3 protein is CASSLRGDTQYF. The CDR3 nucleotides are TGTGCCAGCAGCCTGAGGGGGGATACGCAGTATTTT.